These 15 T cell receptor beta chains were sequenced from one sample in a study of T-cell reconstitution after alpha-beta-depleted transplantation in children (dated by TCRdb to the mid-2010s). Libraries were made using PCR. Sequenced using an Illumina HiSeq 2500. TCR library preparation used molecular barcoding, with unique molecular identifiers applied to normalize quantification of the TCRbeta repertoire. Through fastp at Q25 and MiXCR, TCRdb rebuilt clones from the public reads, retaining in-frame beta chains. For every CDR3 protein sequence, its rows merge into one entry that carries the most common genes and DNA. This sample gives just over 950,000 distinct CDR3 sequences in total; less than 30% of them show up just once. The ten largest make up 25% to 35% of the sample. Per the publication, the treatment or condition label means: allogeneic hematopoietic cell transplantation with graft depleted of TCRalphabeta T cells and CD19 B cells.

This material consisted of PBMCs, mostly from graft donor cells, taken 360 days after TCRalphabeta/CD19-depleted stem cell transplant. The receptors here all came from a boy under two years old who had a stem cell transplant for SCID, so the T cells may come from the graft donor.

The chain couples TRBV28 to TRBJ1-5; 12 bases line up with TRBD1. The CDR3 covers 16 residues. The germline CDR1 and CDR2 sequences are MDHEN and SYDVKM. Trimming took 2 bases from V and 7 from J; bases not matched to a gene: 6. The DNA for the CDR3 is TGTGCCAGCAGTTTAGTGGGACAGGGGGCTGGACAGCCCCAGCATTTT. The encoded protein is CASSLVGQGAGQPQHF. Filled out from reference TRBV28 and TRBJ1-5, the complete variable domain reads DVKVTQSSRYLVKRTGEKVFLECVQDMDHENMFWYRQDPGLGLRLIYFSYDVKMKEKGDIPEGYSVSREKKERFSLILESASTNQTSMYLCASSLVGQGAGQPQHFGDGTRLSIL.

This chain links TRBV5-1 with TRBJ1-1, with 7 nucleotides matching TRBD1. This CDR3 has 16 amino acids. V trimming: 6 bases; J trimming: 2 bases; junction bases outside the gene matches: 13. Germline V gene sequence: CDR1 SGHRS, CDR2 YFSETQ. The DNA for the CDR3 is TGCGCCAGCACCGCCGTTACAGGGGCAGGAAACACTGAAGCTTTCTTT. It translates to CASTAVTGAGNTEAFF.

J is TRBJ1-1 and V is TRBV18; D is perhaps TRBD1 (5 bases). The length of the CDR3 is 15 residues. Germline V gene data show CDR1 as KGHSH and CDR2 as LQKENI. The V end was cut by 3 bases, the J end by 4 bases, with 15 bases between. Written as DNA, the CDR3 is TGTGCCAGCTCACCTCAGGGTAAGGGGATCACTGAAGCTTTCTTT. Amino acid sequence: CASSPQGKGITEAFF.

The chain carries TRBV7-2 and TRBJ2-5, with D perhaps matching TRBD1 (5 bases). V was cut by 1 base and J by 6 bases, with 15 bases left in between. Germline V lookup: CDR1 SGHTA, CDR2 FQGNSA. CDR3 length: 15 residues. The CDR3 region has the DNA TGTGCCAGCAGCTTAGAAGTAAAGGGGTCCAAGACCCAGTACTTC. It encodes CASSLEVKGSKTQYF. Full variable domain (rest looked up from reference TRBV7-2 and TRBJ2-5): GAGVSQSPSNKVTEKGKDVELRCDPISGHTALYWYRQSLGQGLEFLIYFQGNSAPDKSGLPSDRFSAERTGGSVSTLTIQRTQQEDSAVYLCASSLEVKGSKTQYFGPGTRLLVL.

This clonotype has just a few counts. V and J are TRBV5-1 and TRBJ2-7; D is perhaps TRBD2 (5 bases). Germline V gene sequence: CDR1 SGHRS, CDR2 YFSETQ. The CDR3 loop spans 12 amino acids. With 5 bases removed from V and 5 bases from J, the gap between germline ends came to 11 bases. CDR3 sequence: CASRTGIDEQYF. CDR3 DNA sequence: TGCGCCAGCAGAACGGGGATAGACGAGCAGTACTTC.

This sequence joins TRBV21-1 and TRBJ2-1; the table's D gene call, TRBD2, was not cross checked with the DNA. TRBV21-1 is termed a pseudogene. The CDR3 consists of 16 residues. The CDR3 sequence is CASSIYSPSSYNEQFF. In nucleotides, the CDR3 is TGTGCCAGCAGCATTTACAGCCCTAGCTCCTACAATGAGCAGTTCTTC.

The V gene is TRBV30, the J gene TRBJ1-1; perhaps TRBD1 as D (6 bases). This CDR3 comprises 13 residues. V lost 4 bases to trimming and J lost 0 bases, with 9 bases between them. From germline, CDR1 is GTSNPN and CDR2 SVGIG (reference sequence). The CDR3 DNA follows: TGTGCCTGGAAGACAGGATTGAACACTGAAGCTTTCTTT. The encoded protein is CAWKTGLNTEAFF.

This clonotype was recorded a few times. The CDR3 region is CASSPRTARAQAFF. Here the CDR3 DNA reads TGTGCCAGCAGCCCAAGGACTGCACGGGCCCAAGCTTTCTTT. The rearrangement links TRBV7-2 to TRBJ1-1; the D is unclear. The CDR3 runs 14 residues. Germline V gives CDR1 SGHTA, CDR2 FQGNSA. Trimming shortened V by 5 bases and J by 9 bases, and 19 bases separated the two germline ends.

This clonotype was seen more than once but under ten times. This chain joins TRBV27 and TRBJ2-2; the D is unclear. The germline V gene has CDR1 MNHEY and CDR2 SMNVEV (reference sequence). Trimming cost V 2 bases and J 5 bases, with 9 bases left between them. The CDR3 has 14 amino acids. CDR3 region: CASSLLGRTGELFF. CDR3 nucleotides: TGTGCCAGCAGTTTACTTGGTCGGACCGGGGAGCTGTTTTTT.

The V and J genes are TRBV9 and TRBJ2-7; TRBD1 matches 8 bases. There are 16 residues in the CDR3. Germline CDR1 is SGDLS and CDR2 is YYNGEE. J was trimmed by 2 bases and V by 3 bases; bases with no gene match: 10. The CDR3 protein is CASSAGAGRGPYEQYF. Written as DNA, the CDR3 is TGTGCCAGCAGCGCCGGCGCGGGCAGGGGGCCCTACGAGCAGTACTTC.

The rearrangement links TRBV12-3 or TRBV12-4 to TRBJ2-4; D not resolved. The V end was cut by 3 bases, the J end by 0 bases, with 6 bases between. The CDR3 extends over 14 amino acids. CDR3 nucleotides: TGTGCCAGCAGTTTTCACCAAGCCAAAAACATTCAGTACTTC. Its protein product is CASSFHQAKNIQYF.

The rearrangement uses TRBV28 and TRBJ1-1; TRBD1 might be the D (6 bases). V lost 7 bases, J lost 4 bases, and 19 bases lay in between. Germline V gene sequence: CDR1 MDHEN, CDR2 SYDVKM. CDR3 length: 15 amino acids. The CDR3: CASTSFGGGGTEAFF. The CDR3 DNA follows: TGTGCCAGCACCAGCTTCGGGGGCGGCGGCACTGAAGCTTTCTTT. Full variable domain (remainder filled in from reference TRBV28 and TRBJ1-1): DVKVTQSSRYLVKRTGEKVFLECVQDMDHENMFWYRQDPGLGLRLIYFSYDVKMKEKGDIPEGYSVSREKKERFSLILESASTNQTSMYLCASTSFGGGGTEAFFGQGTRLTVV.

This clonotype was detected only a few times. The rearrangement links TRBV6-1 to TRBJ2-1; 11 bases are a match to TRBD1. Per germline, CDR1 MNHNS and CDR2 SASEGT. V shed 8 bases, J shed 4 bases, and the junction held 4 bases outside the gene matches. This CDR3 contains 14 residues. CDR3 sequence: CASRGQGVYNEQFF. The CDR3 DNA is TGTGCCAGCCGGGGACAGGGGGTGTACAATGAGCAGTTCTTC.

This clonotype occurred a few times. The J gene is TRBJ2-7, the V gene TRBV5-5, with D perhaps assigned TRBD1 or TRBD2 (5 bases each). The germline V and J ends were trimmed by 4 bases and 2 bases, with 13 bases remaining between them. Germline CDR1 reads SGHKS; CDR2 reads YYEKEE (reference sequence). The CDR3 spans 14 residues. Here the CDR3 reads CASSPRQRAYEQYF. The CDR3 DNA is TGTGCCAGCAGCCCCCGACAGAGGGCCTACGAGCAGTACTTC.

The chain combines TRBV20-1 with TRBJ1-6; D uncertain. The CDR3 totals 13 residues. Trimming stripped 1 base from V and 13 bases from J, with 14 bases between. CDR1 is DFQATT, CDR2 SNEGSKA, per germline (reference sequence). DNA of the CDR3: TGCAGTGCTAGAGTTGGGTCCTTAGCGCCCCTCCACTTT. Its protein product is CSARVGSLAPLHF.